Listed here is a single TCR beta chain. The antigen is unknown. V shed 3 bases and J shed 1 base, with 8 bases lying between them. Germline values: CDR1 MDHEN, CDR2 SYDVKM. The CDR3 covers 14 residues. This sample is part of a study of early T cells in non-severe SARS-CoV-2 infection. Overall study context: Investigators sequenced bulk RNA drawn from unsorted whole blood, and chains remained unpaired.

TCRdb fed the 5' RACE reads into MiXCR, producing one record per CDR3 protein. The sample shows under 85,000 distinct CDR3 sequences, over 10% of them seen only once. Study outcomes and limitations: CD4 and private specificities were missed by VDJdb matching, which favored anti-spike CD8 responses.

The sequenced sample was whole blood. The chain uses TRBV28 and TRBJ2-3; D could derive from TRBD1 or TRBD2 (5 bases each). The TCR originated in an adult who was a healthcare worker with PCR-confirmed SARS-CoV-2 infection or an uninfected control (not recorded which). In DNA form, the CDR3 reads TGTGCCAGCAGTTTGGGGGATCGCACAGATACGCAGTATTTT. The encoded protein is CASSLGDRTDTQYF.